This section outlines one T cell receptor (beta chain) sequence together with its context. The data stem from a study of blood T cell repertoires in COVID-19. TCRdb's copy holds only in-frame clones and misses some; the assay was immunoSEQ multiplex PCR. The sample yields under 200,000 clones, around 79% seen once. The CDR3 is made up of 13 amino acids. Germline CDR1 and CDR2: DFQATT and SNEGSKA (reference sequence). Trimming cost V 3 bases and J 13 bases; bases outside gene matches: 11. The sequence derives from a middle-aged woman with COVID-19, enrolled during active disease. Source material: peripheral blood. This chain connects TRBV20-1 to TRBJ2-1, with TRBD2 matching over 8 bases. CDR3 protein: CSASQPGLVNQFF. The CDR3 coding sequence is TGCAGTGCTAGTCAGCCGGGACTAGTTAATCAGTTCTTC.